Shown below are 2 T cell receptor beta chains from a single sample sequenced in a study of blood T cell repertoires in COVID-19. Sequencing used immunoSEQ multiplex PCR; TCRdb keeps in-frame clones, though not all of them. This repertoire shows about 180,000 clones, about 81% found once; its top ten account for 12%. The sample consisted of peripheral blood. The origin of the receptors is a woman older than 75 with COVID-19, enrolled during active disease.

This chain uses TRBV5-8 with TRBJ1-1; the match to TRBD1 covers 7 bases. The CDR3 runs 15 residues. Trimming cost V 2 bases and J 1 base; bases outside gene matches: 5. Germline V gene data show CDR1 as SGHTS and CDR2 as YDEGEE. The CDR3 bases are TGTGCCAGCAGCTTAAATCGGGACAGGAACACTGAAGCTTTCTTT. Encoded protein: CASSLNRDRNTEAFF.

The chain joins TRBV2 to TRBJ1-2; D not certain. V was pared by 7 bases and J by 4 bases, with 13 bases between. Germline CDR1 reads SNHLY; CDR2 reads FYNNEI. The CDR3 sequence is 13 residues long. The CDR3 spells CASIDSVGYGYTF. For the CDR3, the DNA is TGTGCCAGCATTGACTCGGTCGGCTATGGCTACACCTTC.